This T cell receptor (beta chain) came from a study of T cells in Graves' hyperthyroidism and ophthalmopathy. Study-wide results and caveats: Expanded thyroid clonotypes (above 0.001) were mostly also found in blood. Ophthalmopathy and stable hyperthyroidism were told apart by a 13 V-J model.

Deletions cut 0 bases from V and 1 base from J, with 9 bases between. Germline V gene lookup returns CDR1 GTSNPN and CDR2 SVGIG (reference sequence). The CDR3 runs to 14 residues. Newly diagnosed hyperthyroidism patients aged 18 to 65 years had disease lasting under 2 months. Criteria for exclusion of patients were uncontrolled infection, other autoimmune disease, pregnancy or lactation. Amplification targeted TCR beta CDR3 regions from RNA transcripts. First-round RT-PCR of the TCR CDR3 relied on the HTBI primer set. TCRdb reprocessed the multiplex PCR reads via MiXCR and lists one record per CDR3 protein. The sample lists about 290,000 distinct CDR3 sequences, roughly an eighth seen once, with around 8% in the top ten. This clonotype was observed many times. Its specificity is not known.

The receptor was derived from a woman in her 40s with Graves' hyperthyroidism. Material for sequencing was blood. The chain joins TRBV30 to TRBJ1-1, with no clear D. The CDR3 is CAWSVPNTNTEAFF. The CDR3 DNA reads TGTGCCTGGAGTGTACCTAACACGAACACTGAAGCTTTCTTT.